The clone carrying this TCR beta chain was counted only a few times. This entry belongs to a study of identical twins. TCRdb called the 5' RACE reads again in MiXCR, with one record for every CDR3 protein. The sample shows approximately 250,000 distinct CDR3 sequences, 6.5% of them seen only once. With V trimmed by 1 base and J by 0 bases, 6 bases remained unmatched. The germline V gene encodes CDR1 MGHRA and CDR2 YSYEKL. The length of the CDR3 is 17 residues. The same specimen was also included in a second study, on T cells expressing NK-cell markers. This second report adds: The TCR beta repertoires were obtained from sorted CD3+CD56+NKG2C+, CD3+CD56+NKG2C- and CD3+CD56-NKG2C+ T cells.

J is TRBJ2-7 and V is TRBV4-1; 10 nucleotides line up with TRBD2. The source material was CD8+ T cells sorted from blood. The TCR sequence derives from a woman aged 18-29 years in good health. The CDR3 spells CASSQVTSGNPSYEQYF. CDR3 sequence (DNA): TGCGCCAGCAGCCAAGTCACTAGCGGGAACCCCTCCTACGAGCAGTACTTC.